This TCR beta chain was sequenced for a study of T cell responses to AZD1222 COVID-19 vaccine (dated by TCRdb to the early 2020s). For the wider study: AZD1222 recipients whose second dose came at about 4 weeks and those whose second dose came at about 12 weeks were combined into one group, since spike-specific TCR depth and breadth did not differ between the two schedules. TCR sequencing was performed for 233 trial participants, of whom around 210 were given two doses of AZD1222 and around 25 were given two doses of MenACWY control vaccine. Trial participants were enrolled by age into subgroups of 18-55, 56-69 and 70-plus years, and around 150, 28 and 57 TCR-sequenced participants, respectively, were included in these subgroups. Overall study outcomes, separate from this receptor: No day 14 peak-response samples were available, so repertoires were characterized only after the peak T cell response. The whole spike protein was spanned by vaccine-associated CD4 TCRs, and dominant responses were seen in regions 160-218 and 743-854. The 56-69-year group was small, and its depth increase did not reach significance, likely because of low power. Conclusions about previously exposed vaccinees were limited because only a handful of AZD1222 recipients were SARS-CoV-2 seropositive at baseline. Epitopes outside the regions mutated in the B.1.351 and B.1.1.7 variants were reportedly recognized by nearly half of the unique spike-specific TCRs. Participants were mostly white British and included more females than males, and it was suggested by the authors that clonal diversity may have been underestimated. A significant rise in spike-specific TCR breadth and depth was observed after two AZD1222 doses relative to day 0 and relative to MenACWY recipients.

What the time point label conveys for this sample: baseline before first vaccination. Vaccinee samples were obtained from the UK trials COV001 and COV002, which included a single-blind randomized controlled phase 2/3 trial of AZD1222 (ChAdOx1 nCoV-19) in healthy adults. For TCRbeta chain sequencing, PBMC samples from trial participants were taken at day 0 and at day 28 after the second dose. The CDR3 regions of human TCRbeta chains were analyzed by immunosequencing. Concerning the study's data processing: TCRs in the repertoires were matched against a reference library of SARS-CoV-2-specific TCRs that had been generated with the MIRA antigen-specificity platform. Breadth was defined as the fraction of unique TCRs that were SARS-CoV-2-associated. Depth was defined as the fraction of total T cells that were SARS-CoV-2-associated. Each spike-specific TCR was assigned to its reactive spike region and to a CD4 or CD8 class using the MIRA data. Log10-transformed breadth and depth values were compared by one-way ANOVA with Sidak's multiple comparisons tests. Entries here come from immuneACCESS through TCRdb and include only in-frame sequences with V and J called. Some clones fail to appear in such tables; in the studies checked, an unresolved V gene covers under half of the shortfall, and the cause of the remainder is unknown. V, J and clone size were drawn from that table, and D and trimming were deduced from the DNA. This sample holds some 130,000 clones; more than 75% were observed only once. The ten largest clones capture approximately 4% of the sample.

The germline V gene supplies CDR1 MNHEY and CDR2 SVGAGI. Including the terminal cysteine and phenylalanine, the CDR3 comprises 13 residues. Solely the CDR3 DNA is kept, with 39 bases framed from the first base. Germline trimming amounts to 6 bases on V and 2 bases on J, with 3 as the count of junction bases outside the gene matches. About this clone itself: What this receptor recognizes is not known. The sample holds no much larger clone one base away, and base qualities are not on file.

Source: peripheral blood, taken on day 0 of AZD1222 vaccination. The chain joins TRBV6-5 to TRBJ1-2, with 7 bases matching TRBD1. The receptor comes from an adult in good health. At the DNA level, the sequence is TGTGCCAGCAGCGTGGACAGGAACTATGGCTACACCTTC. It translates to CASSVDRNYGYTF.